This T cell receptor (beta chain) was captured in a study of metastatic and nonmetastatic thyroid tumors. TCRdb reprocessed the PCR reads via MiXCR. The table shows 15,000 to 20,000 clones, with 30% to 40% occurring only once. Only a few counts were recorded for this clone. This CDR3 has 13 amino acids. Germline loops: CDR1 LGHDT, CDR2 YNNKEL (reference sequence). Treatment of any kind had been given to no patient before thyroid surgery. The sequenced sample was blood. V is TRBV3-1 and J is TRBJ2-3; D uncertain. Judging by the DNA end, TRBJ1-5 fits better; the J call may be wrong. The source is a female donor with papillary thyroid cancer or a benign thyroid nodule (not recorded which). Some clones in this sample may be carry-over from other donors' samples. CDR3 nucleotide sequence: TGTGCCAGCAGCCAAGATTTGACGGGAACGCAGCATTTT. This translates into CASSQDLTGTQHF.